The present entry profiles one T cell receptor beta chain with its context. This sample is drawn from a study of T cells after yellow fever vaccination. Findings and caveats of the study: The CD4 and CD8 compartments had a small share of their clonotypes in common. The presence of abundant clonotypes contaminating from the bulk population was possible in FACS-sorted repertoires. Primary-vaccination clones mostly resurfaced post-booster (around 96% CD4, 85% to 90% CD8).

Via MiXCR, TCRdb re-called the 5' RACE reads, giving one row per CDR3 protein. Here the sample spans about 85,000 distinct CDR3 sequences, 13% being singletons. The V gene's germline CDR1 is LGHNT and CDR2 FRNRAP. With 2 bases removed from V and 8 bases from J, the gap between germline ends came to 7 bases. The CDR3 is 12 amino acids. The chain employs TRBV12-5 and TRBJ2-1, with D unresolved. The material was CD8+ T cells not binding an NS4B(214-222) dextramer, sorted from PBMCs, obtained 21 days after the first yellow fever vaccination. This clonotype originated in a man between 18 and 29 years old who received the YFV17D yellow fever vaccine. The CDR3 bases are TGTGCTAGTGGTTTGAAACTGGATGAGCAGTTCTTC. Translating it yields CASGLKLDEQFF. Variable domain in full (rest from reference TRBV12-5 and TRBJ2-1): DARVTQTPRHKVTEMGQEVTMRCQPILGHNTVFWYRQTMMQGLELLAYFRNRAPLDDSGMPKDRFSAEMPDATLATLKIQPSEPRDSAVYFCASGLKLDEQFFGPGTRLTVL.